This TCR beta chain appears in the sequencing data of a study of blood T cell repertoires in COVID-19 (dated by TCRdb to between 2020 and 2021). Study-level background: Samples covering the acute and convalescent phases of COVID-19 were provided by collaborators in the United States, Italy and Spain. A de-identified subject ID, COVID-19 status, age in years and sex were almost always included in the sample metadata. Deeply sampled blood TCRbeta repertoires from subjects exposed to, actively infected with, or recovered from COVID-19 were included in the dataset. The prospective study material was composed of cDNA or gDNA derived from T cells, B-cell-depleted T cells, or PBMCs. The samples were drawn from the first 160 participants of the ongoing ImmuneRACE study and from some 1,300 subjects provided by 6 global collaborators. The repertoires were released in a freely available public database intended as a resource for research on the immune response to SARS-CoV-2. Where available, HLA class I and class II types were taken from metadata supplied by the sample provider and were not determined by assay-based typing.

Points on this clone: Its antigen remains unidentified. It has no much larger one-base neighbor in the sample; base qualities were not kept.

V sheds 3 bases and J sheds 6 bases, leaving 15 bases between their ends. Sequences MGHRA (CDR1) and YSYEKL (CDR2) are obtained from the germline V gene. Its CDR3 holds 15 amino acids, cysteine through phenylalanine. Only the CDR3 region is kept as DNA, spanning 45 bases read in frame from base 1. What the work shows at the level of the full study, not this receptor alone: Clinical and demographic metadata were provided uncurated, with the amount varying by source and participant.

Whole blood was collected in K2EDTA tubes by collaborating institutions according to the institutions' own protocols. For TCRbeta analysis, collaborators shipped samples as frozen whole blood, isolated PBMCs, or DNA extracted from either of those sample types. TCRbeta CDR3 regions were amplified from genomic DNA using the immunoSEQ Assay, a bias-controlled multiplex PCR. The authors' pipeline ran thus. The number of nucleated cells in each sample was estimated by amplification of reference gene primers within the assay. To quantify the absolute abundance of each unique TCRbeta CDR3 rearrangement, sequence reads were collapsed and filtered. For each sample, productive Simpson clonality was calculated by taking the square root of Simpson's diversity index across productive rearrangements. The table comes from immuneACCESS by way of TCRdb, which keeps in-frame sequences with V and J called. Part of the clones is missing from these tables; in studies checked, under half for an unresolved V gene and the rest for unknown reasons. Clone size and the V and J calls come from that table; the DNA yielded D and trimming. The sample has 200,000 to 300,000 clones on record, roughly 81% of them singletons. Clones ranked in the top ten supply under 4.5% of the sample.

This TCR was sampled from a man aged 50 to 60 with acute or convalescent COVID-19. The sequence joins TRBV4-1 to TRBJ1-3; the D gene remains uncertain. The sequenced sample was peripheral blood. The CDR3 sequence is CASSHPQRVLNTIYF. The DNA sequence is given as TGCGCCAGCAGCCACCCCCAGAGGGTATTAAACACCATATATTTT.